Given below is one T cell receptor (beta chain) in context. The sample belongs to a study of T cell repertoires in aging, cancer and after chemotherapy. The germline V gene encodes CDR1 DFQATT and CDR2 SNEGSKA (reference sequence). The length of the CDR3 is 14 residues. The V end lost 1 base, the J end lost 4 bases, and 13 bases lay between the germline ends. TRB rearrangements spanning V, D and J were amplified using mixed TRB-A/B primers. TCRdb re-analysed the multiplex PCR reads in MiXCR, keeping a single row per CDR3 protein. Among about 6,400 distinct CDR3 sequences listed, approximately 20% were seen once. Peripheral blood genomic DNA, not sorted cells or RNA, was the template.

The J gene is TRBJ2-5, the V gene TRBV20-1; D is perhaps TRBD2 (5 bases). The clonotype was recovered from a human donor with a blood cancer. The sample comprised blood. The CDR3 is CSARVVDLAETQYF. The CDR3 nucleotides read TGCAGTGCTAGAGTAGTCGACCTAGCAGAGACCCAGTACTTC.